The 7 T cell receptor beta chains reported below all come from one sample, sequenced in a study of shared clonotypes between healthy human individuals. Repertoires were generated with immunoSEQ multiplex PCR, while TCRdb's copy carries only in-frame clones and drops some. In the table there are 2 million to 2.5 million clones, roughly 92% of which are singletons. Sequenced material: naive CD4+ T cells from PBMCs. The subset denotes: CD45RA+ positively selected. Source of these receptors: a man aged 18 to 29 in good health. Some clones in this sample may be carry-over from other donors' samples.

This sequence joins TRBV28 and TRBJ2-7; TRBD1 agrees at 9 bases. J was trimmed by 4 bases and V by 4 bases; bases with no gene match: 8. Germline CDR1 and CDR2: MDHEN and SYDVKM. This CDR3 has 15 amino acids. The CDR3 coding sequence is TGTGCCAGCAGTTACCCGGGACAGGGATATTACGAGCAGTACTTC. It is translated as CASSYPGQGYYEQYF.

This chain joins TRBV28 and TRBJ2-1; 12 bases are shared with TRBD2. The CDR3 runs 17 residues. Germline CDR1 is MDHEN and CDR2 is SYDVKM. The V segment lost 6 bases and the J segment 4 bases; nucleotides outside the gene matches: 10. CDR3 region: CASSPTNGLAGYNEQFF. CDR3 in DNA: TGTGCCAGCAGCCCTACCAACGGACTAGCGGGATACAATGAGCAGTTCTTC.

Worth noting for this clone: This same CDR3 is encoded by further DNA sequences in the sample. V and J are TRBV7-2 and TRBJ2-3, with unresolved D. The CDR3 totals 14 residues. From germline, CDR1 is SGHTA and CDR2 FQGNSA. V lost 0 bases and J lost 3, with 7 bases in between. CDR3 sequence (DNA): TGTGCCAGCAGCTTAGCGGGAAGGACAGATACGCAGTATTTT. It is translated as CASSLAGRTDTQYF.

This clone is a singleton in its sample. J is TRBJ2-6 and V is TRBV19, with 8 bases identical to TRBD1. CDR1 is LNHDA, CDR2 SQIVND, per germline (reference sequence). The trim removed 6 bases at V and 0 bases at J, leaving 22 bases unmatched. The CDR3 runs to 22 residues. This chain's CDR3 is CASSTVGQGTLGRRSGANVLTF. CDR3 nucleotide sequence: TGTGCCAGTAGCACAGTCGGACAGGGAACCTTGGGTCGACGCTCTGGGGCCAACGTCCTGACTTTC.

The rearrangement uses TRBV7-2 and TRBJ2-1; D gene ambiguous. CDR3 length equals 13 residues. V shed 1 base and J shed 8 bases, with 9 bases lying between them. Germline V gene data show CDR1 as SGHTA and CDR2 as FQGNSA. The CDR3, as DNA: TGTGCCAGCAGCTTAGAGAGTACAGATGAGCAGTTCTTC. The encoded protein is CASSLESTDEQFF.

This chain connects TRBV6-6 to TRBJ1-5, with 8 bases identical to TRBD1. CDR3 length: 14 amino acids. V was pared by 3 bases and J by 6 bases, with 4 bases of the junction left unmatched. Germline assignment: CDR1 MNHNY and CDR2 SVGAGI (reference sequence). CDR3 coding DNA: TGTGCCAGCAGTTATGGACAGGGAGCTCAGCCCCAGCATTTT. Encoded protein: CASSYGQGAQPQHF.

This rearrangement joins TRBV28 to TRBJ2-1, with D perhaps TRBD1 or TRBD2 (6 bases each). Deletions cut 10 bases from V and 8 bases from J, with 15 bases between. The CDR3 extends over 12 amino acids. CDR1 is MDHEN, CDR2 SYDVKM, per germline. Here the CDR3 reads CATQGGSDEQFF. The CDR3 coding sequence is TGTGCCACCCAAGGGGGGAGCGATGAGCAGTTCTTC. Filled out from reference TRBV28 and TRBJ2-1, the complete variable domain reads DVKVTQSSRYLVKRTGEKVFLECVQDMDHENMFWYRQDPGLGLRLIYFSYDVKMKEKGDIPEGYSVSREKKERFSLILESASTNQTSMYLCATQGGSDEQFFGPGTRLTVL.